The 17 T cell receptor beta chains presented below share a single source sample, sequenced in a study. Via MiXCR, TCRdb re-called the 5' RACE reads, giving one row per CDR3 protein. Here the sample spans some 57,000 distinct CDR3 sequences, about 15% being singletons. The sequenced sample consisted of naive CD4+ T cells sorted from blood. Subset here: naive CD4+ T cells, CD4+CD45RA+CD25-. The source of these receptors is a female donor with breast cancer.

The chain recombines TRBV5-1 with TRBJ1-4; maybe TRBD1 (5 bases). V shed 0 bases and J shed 4 bases, with 7 bases lying between them. This CDR3 is 14 amino acids long. Germline CDR1 and CDR2: SGHRS and YFSETQ. This CDR3 is CASSLGTSNEKLFF. CDR3 coding DNA: TGCGCCAGCAGCTTGGGGACAAGTAATGAAAAACTGTTTTTT.

This clonotype has more than one count but fewer than ten. This rearrangement joins TRBV29-1 to TRBJ2-3; 9 nucleotides agree with TRBD2. Germline lookup yields CDR1 SQVTM and CDR2 ANQGSEA. The CDR3 length is 15 residues. The junction had 11 bases not matched to a gene; V was cut back by 7 bases and J by 3 bases. CDR3: CSARGSGSTTDTQYF. In DNA form, the CDR3 reads TGCAGCGCTAGGGGTAGCGGGAGTACTACAGATACGCAGTATTTT.

J is TRBJ1-5 and V is TRBV6-1; 8 nucleotides align to TRBD1. Germline V gene sequence: CDR1 MNHNS, CDR2 SASEGT. CDR3 length: 13 residues. V gave up 8 bases and J gave up 6 bases; unmatched junction bases: 6. The CDR3 loop is CASARGRGQPQHF. CDR3 bases: TGTGCCAGCGCCAGGGGGCGAGGTCAGCCCCAGCATTTT.

The chain recombines TRBV15 with TRBJ2-3; possibly TRBD2 for D (6 bases). The CDR3 has 15 amino acids. The germline CDR1 and CDR2 sequences are LNHNV and YYDKDF (reference sequence). Deletions cut 6 bases from V and 4 bases from J, with 17 bases between. CDR3 amino acids: CATRDALGGSDTQYF. The CDR3 nucleotides are TGTGCCACCAGGGATGCCTTGGGAGGCTCAGATACGCAGTATTTT.

The gene calls are TRBV19 and TRBJ2-2; D tentatively fits TRBD1 or TRBD2 (7 bases each). The CDR3 loop spans 15 amino acids. V was clipped by 7 bases and J by 6 bases, with 18 bases between them. Germline CDR1 and CDR2: LNHDA and SQIVND (reference sequence). CDR3 coding DNA: TGTGCCAGTACCCCAGGGGGGGGGCGCGCCGGGGAGCTGTTTTTT. This sequence encodes CASTPGGGRAGELFF. Complete variable domain (other parts from reference TRBV19 and TRBJ2-2): DGGITQSPKYLFRKEGQNVTLSCEQNLNHDAMYWYRQDPGQGLRLIYYSQIVNDFQKGDIAEGYSVSREKKESFPLTVTSAQKNPTAFYLCASTPGGGRAGELFFGEGSRLTVL.

This clonotype was counted between two and nine times. This sequence joins TRBV2 and TRBJ2-7; 7 nucleotides agree with TRBD2. This CDR3 contains 13 residues. Losses at the gene ends were 6 bases for V and 7 bases for J; bases not matched to a gene: 9. Per the germline V gene, CDR1 is SNHLY and CDR2 is FYNNEI. CDR3 nucleotides: TGTGCCAGCAGCGTCGACGGACTAGTTGAGCAGTACTTC. This sequence encodes CASSVDGLVEQYF.

This clonotype was seen many times. The V call is TRBV2, the J call TRBJ2-3, with 11 bases aligning to TRBD2. There are 15 residues in the CDR3. Germline CDR1 and CDR2: SNHLY and FYNNEI. Trimming at V came to 4 bases and at J to 5 bases, leaving 5 bases not matched to a gene. CDR3 residues: CASSVLAGVVDTQYF. In DNA, the CDR3 is TGTGCCAGCAGTGTACTAGCGGGAGTTGTAGATACGCAGTATTTT.

As to this clonotype: A much larger clone lies a single base off, so this may be a read error. V and J are TRBV4-1 and TRBJ2-1, with 13 bases identical to TRBD2. Germline V gene data show CDR1 as MGHRA and CDR2 as YSYEKL. The CDR3 contains 19 residues. Losses at the gene ends were 4 bases for V and 1 base for J; bases not matched to a gene: 10. CDR3 loop: CASSPELAGGPGSYNEQFF. CDR3 DNA sequence: TGCGCCAGCAGCCCCGAACTAGCGGGAGGGCCAGGTTCCTACAATGAGCAGTTCTTC.

This sequence joins TRBV20-1 and TRBJ2-1, with D perhaps TRBD1 (7 bases). Germline V gene lookup returns CDR1 DFQATT and CDR2 SNEGSKA (reference sequence). The CDR3 totals 14 residues. The ends were cut back, 5 bases at V and 4 bases at J, with 15 bases in the middle. Here the CDR3 reads CSAQGGSDYNEQFF. CDR3 coding DNA: TGCAGTGCTCAGGGGGGCTCTGATTACAATGAGCAGTTCTTC.

Comment on this clonotype: This may stem from a read error, because a much larger clone lies one nucleotide away. DNA for the CDR3: TGTGCCAGCAGCTTACAGGAGAGACAGTTCGGGTTAGACGCTGAAGCTTTCTTT. Translating gives CASSLQERQFGLDAEAFF. This chain links TRBV7-9 with TRBJ1-1; a weak D match, TRBD1 (5 bases). This CDR3 is 18 amino acids long. CDR1 is SEHNR and CDR2 is FQNEAQ in the germline V gene (reference sequence). The germline V and J ends were trimmed by 2 bases and 6 bases, with 25 bases remaining between them.

This sequence joins TRBV28 and TRBJ1-5, with 7 bases lining up with TRBD1. CDR3 length: 13 amino acids. V was clipped by 6 bases and J by 5 bases; unmatched bases: 4. Germline CDR1 is MDHEN and CDR2 is SYDVKM. As DNA, the CDR3 is TGTGCCAGCAGGGGACAGAGCGATCAGCCCCAGCATTTT. Amino acid sequence: CASRGQSDQPQHF.

A remark on this clonotype: Possible read error: a much larger clone is one base away. The rearrangement joins TRBV6-2 or TRBV6-3 to TRBJ1-5; D remains ambiguous. The CDR3 covers 12 residues. The V gene's germline CDR1 is MNHEY and CDR2 SVGEGT. CDR3: CASSTSNQTQHF. CDR3 nucleotides: TGTGCCAGCAGTACCTCGAATCAGACCCAGCATTTT.

The chain is built from TRBV27 and TRBJ2-3; 8 bases line up with TRBD2. CDR3 length: 15 amino acids. Germline CDR1 MNHEY, CDR2 SMNVEV (reference sequence). V gave up 3 bases and J gave up 4 bases; unmatched junction bases: 6. CDR3 in amino acids: CASSFQAGVADTQYF. The CDR3 DNA reads as TGTGCCAGCAGTTTCCAAGCGGGAGTCGCAGATACGCAGTATTTT.

V usage is TRBV5-1 and J usage is TRBJ2-3; possible D gene TRBD2, 5 bases. With 3 bases removed from V and 2 bases from J, the gap between germline ends came to 19 bases. Germline CDR1 SGHRS, CDR2 YFSETQ. This CDR3 comprises 17 residues. The CDR3: CASSSAPLSGTTDTQYF. DNA for the CDR3: TGCGCCAGCAGCTCGGCCCCTCTGAGCGGAACCACAGATACGCAGTATTTT.

This clonotype has a handful of counts. The V call is TRBV5-1, the J call TRBJ2-1; 13 nucleotides align to TRBD2. The CDR3 is 15 residues long. V gave up 4 bases and J gave up 8 bases; unmatched junction bases: 6. The germline CDR1 and CDR2 sequences are SGHRS and YFSETQ. The CDR3 DNA follows: TGCGCCAGCAGCGCGGGACTAGCGGGATCAGATGAGCAGTTCTTC. This gives the protein CASSAGLAGSDEQFF.

This clonotype has just a few counts. The genes are TRBV4-2 and TRBJ1-2; possible D gene TRBD1, 5 bases. Trimming cost V 0 bases and J 6 bases, with 17 bases left between them. Germline values: CDR1 LGHNA, CDR2 YNFKEQ. The length of the CDR3 is 16 residues. The CDR3 is CASSQEEGRVGDGYTF. The CDR3 DNA follows: TGTGCCAGCAGCCAAGAGGAGGGCAGGGTCGGAGATGGCTACACCTTC.

There are a few counts of this clonotype. CDR3 sequence: CSALDRGNTEAFF. CDR3 nucleotides: TGCAGTGCGTTGGACAGGGGGAACACTGAAGCTTTCTTT. The chain carries TRBV20-1 and TRBJ1-1; 9 nucleotides align to TRBD1. There are 13 residues in the CDR3. CDR1 is DFQATT and CDR2 is SNEGSKA in the germline V gene (reference sequence). Germline trimming cut 6 bases from V and 1 base from J; bases unmatched to any gene: 3.